The source of this T cell receptor beta chain is a study of spatial heterogeneity in lung cancer. Findings of the study overall: Tumors with more nonsynonymous mutations had more expanded intratumoral alpha and beta TCRs.

On this clonotype: Antigen unknown.

The V segment lost 4 bases and the J segment 6 bases; nucleotides outside the gene matches: 6. Germline V gene lookup returns CDR1 SGHVS and CDR2 FQNEAQ. CDR3 length: 15 amino acids. TCRdb ran MiXCR on the 5' RACE reads and lists one entry per CDR3 protein. The sample lists 800 to 1,000 distinct CDR3 sequences, 36% seen once, with about 19% in the top ten. As to time point: sample taken at primary tumor resection. Extraction of whole RNA from tumor, nontumor lung or frozen PBMC preceded unsorted sequencing. The specimen comprised lung tumor tissue, sampled at surgery. The TCR sequence derives from a female donor with early-stage non-small cell lung cancer. The gene calls are TRBV7-8 and TRBJ1-6; 7 nucleotides agree with TRBD1. CDR3 sequence: CASSSLQGGNSPLHF. The CDR3 region has the DNA TGTGCCAGCAGCTCCCTCCAGGGGGGTAATTCACCCCTCCACTTT.